The source of this TCR beta chain is a study of tumor-infiltrating lymphocytes in primary liver carcinoma. The researchers produced TCR beta cDNA from roughly 500 ng total RNA with a constant-region primer. ARM-PCR, slightly modified, supplied the TCR beta libraries through three nested multiplex PCR rounds. A C-beta reverse primer was combined with TRBV1-TRBV30 forward primers in the first two PCR rounds, and each round had around 10 cycles. TCRdb passed the multiplex PCR reads through MiXCR, listing each CDR3 protein once. The sample lists about 190,000 distinct CDR3 sequences; roughly 80% were seen once. In regard to this clonotype: Its ends do not fully match the called genes, so a read error is possible.

Germline lookup yields CDR1 LGHNA and CDR2 YSLEER. The CDR3 is 16 amino acids. Between roughly 17 and 31 mg of unsorted bulk tissue served as the source from which RNA and DNA were co-extracted. Tumor samples each held over 80% viable tumor cells. This chain uses TRBV4-3 with TRBJ2-5; TRBD1 aligns across 8 bases. Sequenced material: tumor tissue from primary liver carcinoma. The TCR comes from a man aged 35 to 55 with primary liver carcinoma and hepatitis B virus infection. This CDR3 reads CASSQDGSGGQETQCF. DNA for the CDR3: TGCGCCAGCAGCCAAGACGGGTCAGGGGGCCAAGAGACCCAGTGCTTC.